This TCR beta chain was retrieved from a study of T cells after somatic rescue of genetic block. V was trimmed by 2 bases and J by 2 bases, leaving 6 bases between them. This CDR3 region has 13 residues. Per germline, CDR1 SGHDN and CDR2 FVKESK. This table comes from immunoSEQ multiplex PCR, and its TCRdb copy is limited to in-frame clones, with some not included. The repertoire holds roughly 65,000 clones, with 85% to 95% as singletons. This clonotype was obtained from a man aged 35 to 55. V usage is TRBV14 and J usage is TRBJ2-5; no reliable D call. The sample comprised peripheral blood mononuclear cells (PBMCs). The CDR3 nucleotides are TGTGCCAGCAGCCAACAACTTCAAGAGACCCAGTACTTC. Its protein product is CASSQQLQETQYF.